These T cell receptor beta chains were read from a single sample in a study of T cell changes during pregnancy in multiple sclerosis. Sequencing used immunoSEQ multiplex PCR; TCRdb keeps in-frame clones, though not all of them. The sample shows tens of thousands of clones, about 89% of them seen only once. The sample was CD8+ T cells from peripheral blood mononuclear cells, taken in the first trimester of pregnancy. These receptors all come from a female donor in good health, enrolled as a control in a pregnancy study. Each CDR3 is given with its conserved first and last residue. A D gene is named only where the DNA matches it firmly. Where a row states a size, it is once, few, many or the class of an expanded clone; other rows omit it.

cdr3_length | j_call | clone_size | d_call | v_call | cdr3_aa | cdr3_nt
14 | TRBJ2-1 | NA | TRBD1 | TRBV7-2 | CASSHGQGADEQFF | TGTGCCAGCAGCCATGGACAGGGGGCAGATGAGCAGTTCTTC
14 | TRBJ1-1 | NA | NA | TRBV19 | CASSIGRDYAEAFF | TGTGCCAGTAGTATTGGCAGGGATTACGCTGAAGCTTTCTTT
16 | TRBJ2-3 | NA | TRBD1 | TRBV27 | CASSTTTGVLTDTQYF | TGTGCCAGCAGTACTACTACAGGGGTTCTTACAGATACGCAGTATTTT
13 | TRBJ2-7 | NA | NA | TRBV4-1 | CASSLAVSYEQYF | TGCGCCAGTTCCTTAGCGGTCTCCTACGAGCAGTACTTC
13 | TRBJ1-2 | NA | NA | TRBV6-4 | CASSDLDTGGYTF | TGTGCCAGCAGTGACTTGGACACGGGCGGCTACACCTTC
18 | TRBJ2-5 | NA | TRBD2 | TRBV7-7 | CASSFGLAGGLLRETQYF | TGTGCTAGCAGCTTCGGACTAGCGGGAGGGTTACTGAGAGAGACCCAGTACTTC
14 | TRBJ2-2 | NA | TRBD2 | TRBV19 | CASSLAGNTGELFF | TGTGCCAGTTCACTAGCGGGGAACACCGGGGAGCTGTTTTTT
20 | TRBJ1-5 | medium-sized | TRBD1 | TRBV27 | CASSLGPGDRHPLSNQPQHF | TGTGCCAGCAGTTTAGGTCCGGGGGACAGGCACCCTTTAAGCAATCAGCCCCAGCATTTT
14 | TRBJ2-5 | once | NA | TRBV19 | CASSIGAGQETQYF | TGTGCCAGTAGTATAGGGGCAGGGCAAGAGACCCAGTACTTC
13 | TRBJ1-2 | NA | NA | TRBV27 | CASSLSANYGYTF | TGTGCCAGCAGCTTGTCAGCTAACTATGGCTACACCTTC
15 | TRBJ1-1 | NA | TRBD1 | TRBV28 | CASSRSDREVTEAFF | TGTGCCAGCAGCCGGTCGGACAGGGAGGTAACTGAAGCTTTCTTT
17 | TRBJ2-7 | NA | TRBD2 | TRBV4-1 | CASSQDLTGRALYEQYF | TGCGCCAGCAGCCAAGATCTTACCGGGAGGGCCCTCTACGAGCAGTACTTC
15 | TRBJ2-7 | NA | NA | TRBV28 | CASSLLGGADYEQYF | TGTGCCAGCAGTTTATTGGGGGGGGCGGATTACGAGCAGTACTTC
19 | TRBJ1-5 | NA | NA | TRBV1 | CTSSQDRGVEVGRGQPQHF | TGCACCAGCAGCCAAGATCGAGGTGTTGAGGTGGGCAGGGGTCAGCCCCAGCATTTT
18 | TRBJ2-7 | NA | TRBD2 | TRBV28 | CASSPSGLAGGRGNEQYF | TGTGCCAGCAGTCCATCGGGACTAGCGGGGGGGCGCGGTAACGAGCAGTACTTC
13 | TRBJ1-2 | NA | NA | TRBV6-4 | CASSRGANYGYTF | TGTGCCAGCAGTCGGGGGGCGAACTATGGCTACACCTTC
14 | TRBJ2-5 | NA | NA | TRBV4-2 | CASSQGSGLETQYF | TGTGCCAGCAGCCAAGGTTCCGGGTTGGAGACCCAGTACTTC
15 | TRBJ1-1 | NA | TRBD1 | TRBV5-1 | CASSYRQGGDTEAFF | TGCGCCAGCAGCTATCGACAGGGGGGGGACACTGAAGCTTTCTTT
14 | TRBJ1-2 | NA | NA | TRBV14 | CASSQDRQIQGYTF | TGTGCCAGCAGCCAAGATCGACAGATTCAAGGCTACACCTTC
14 | TRBJ1-5 | NA | NA | TRBV4-2 | CASSQELRNQPQHF | TGTGCCAGCAGCCAAGAACTCAGGAATCAGCCCCAGCATTTT
15 | TRBJ2-3 | NA | TRBD1 | TRBV28 | CASTFERGTGSTQYF | TGTGCCAGCACGTTTGAGAGAGGGACAGGGAGTACGCAGTATTTT
16 | TRBJ2-7 | NA | TRBD1 | TRBV10-2 | CASSEYQRQGLGEQYF | TGCGCCAGCAGTGAGTACCAACGACAGGGTCTGGGCGAGCAGTACTTC